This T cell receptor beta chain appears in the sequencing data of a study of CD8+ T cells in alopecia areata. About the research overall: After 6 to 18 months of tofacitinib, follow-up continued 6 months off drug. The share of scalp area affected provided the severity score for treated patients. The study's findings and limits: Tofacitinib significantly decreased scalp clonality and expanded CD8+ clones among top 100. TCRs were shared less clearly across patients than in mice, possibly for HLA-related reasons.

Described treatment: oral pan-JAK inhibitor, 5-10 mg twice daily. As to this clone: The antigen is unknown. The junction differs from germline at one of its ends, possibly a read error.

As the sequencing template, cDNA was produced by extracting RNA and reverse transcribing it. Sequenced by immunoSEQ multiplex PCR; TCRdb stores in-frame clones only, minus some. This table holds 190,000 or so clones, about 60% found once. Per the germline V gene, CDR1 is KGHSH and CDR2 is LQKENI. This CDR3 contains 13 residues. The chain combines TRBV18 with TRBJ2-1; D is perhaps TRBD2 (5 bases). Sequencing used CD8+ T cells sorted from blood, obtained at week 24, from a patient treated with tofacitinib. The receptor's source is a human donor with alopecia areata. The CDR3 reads CASSPHLVREGIF. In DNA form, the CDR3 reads TGTGCCAGCTCACCACATTTAGTCCGGGAAGGGATCTTC.